The 4 T cell receptor beta chains in this list originate from one sample, sequenced in a study of CD8+ T cells in alopecia areata. Treatment indicated: oral pan-JAK inhibitor, 5-10 mg twice daily. cDNA serving as the sequencing template came from extracted, reverse transcribed RNA. TCRdb's copy holds only in-frame clones and misses some; the assay was immunoSEQ multiplex PCR. Among some 210,000 clones, around 66% were seen once, and the ten largest hold roughly 1.2%. Specimen: CD4+ T cells sorted from blood, collected between weeks 43 and 45, from a patient treated with tofacitinib. The origin of the receptors is a human donor with alopecia areata.

This clone was observed many times. CDR3 loop: CASSPARGNTDTQYF. For the CDR3, the DNA is TGTGCCAGCAGCCCAGCTCGGGGAAACACAGATACGCAGTATTTT. The gene calls are TRBV7-2 and TRBJ2-3; a weak D match, TRBD2 (5 bases). V was shortened by 5 bases and J by 2 bases, with 14 bases between the two germline ends. CDR3 size: 15 residues. The germline gives CDR1 SGHTA, CDR2 FQGNSA.

The chain links TRBV5-5 to TRBJ2-1; TRBD2 agrees at 8 bases. Germline trimming cut 0 bases from V and 12 bases from J; bases unmatched to any gene: 5. CDR1 and CDR2 from the germline V gene are SGHKS and YYEKEE (reference sequence). The CDR3 consists of 13 residues. For the CDR3, the DNA is TGTGCCAGCAGCTTGGTAGCGGGGTGGGGGCAGTTCTTC. Amino acids: CASSLVAGWGQFF.

This clone was observed once. The CDR3 here is CASSPGVEGEQYF. CDR3 nucleotide sequence: TGTGCCAGCTCGCCGGGGGTAGAGGGGGAGCAGTACTTC. The rearrangement uses TRBV2 and TRBJ2-7, with a possible D match to TRBD2 (6 bases). The CDR3 runs 13 residues. From germline, CDR1 is SNHLY and CDR2 FYNNEI. V lost 8 bases and J lost 7, with 18 bases in between.

The chain links TRBV7-3 to TRBJ2-6; 7 nucleotides agree with TRBD1. J gave up 0 bases and V 4 bases, and 3 bases lay outside the gene matches. Germline V gene lookup returns CDR1 SGHTA and CDR2 FQGTGA. This CDR3 is built from 16 residues. The CDR3 DNA reads TGTGCCAGCAGCTCAGGGACAGCCTCTGGGGCCAACGTCCTGACTTTC. Translated: CASSSGTASGANVLTF.